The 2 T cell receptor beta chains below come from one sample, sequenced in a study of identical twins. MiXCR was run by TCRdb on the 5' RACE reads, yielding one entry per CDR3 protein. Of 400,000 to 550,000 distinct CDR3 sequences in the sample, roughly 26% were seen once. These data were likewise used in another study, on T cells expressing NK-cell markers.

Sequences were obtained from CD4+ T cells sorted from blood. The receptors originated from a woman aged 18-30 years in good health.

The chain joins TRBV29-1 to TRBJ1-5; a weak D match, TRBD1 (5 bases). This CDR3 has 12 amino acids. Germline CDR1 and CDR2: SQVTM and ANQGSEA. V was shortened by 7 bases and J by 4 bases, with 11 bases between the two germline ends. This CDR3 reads CSAGGFNQPQHF. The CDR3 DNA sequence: TGCAGCGCTGGGGGGTTTAATCAGCCCCAGCATTTT.

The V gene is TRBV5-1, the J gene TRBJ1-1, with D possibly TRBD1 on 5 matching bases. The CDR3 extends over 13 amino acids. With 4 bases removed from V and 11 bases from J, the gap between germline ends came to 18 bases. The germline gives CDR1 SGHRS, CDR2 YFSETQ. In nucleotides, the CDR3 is TGCGCCAGCAGCCTCCGGGACGGCGGGGCGGCTTTCTTT. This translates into CASSLRDGGAAFF.